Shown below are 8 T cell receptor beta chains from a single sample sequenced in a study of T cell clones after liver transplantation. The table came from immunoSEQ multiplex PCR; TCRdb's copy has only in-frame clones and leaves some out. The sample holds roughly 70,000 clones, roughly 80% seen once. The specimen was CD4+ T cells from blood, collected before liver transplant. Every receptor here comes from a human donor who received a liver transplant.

The CDR3 nucleotides are TGTGCCTGGAGTGGGGGGACAGGGTTGGTGGAGACCCAGTACTTC. This sequence encodes CAWSGGTGLVETQYF. The chain uses TRBV30 and TRBJ2-5; 9 bases fit TRBD1. This CDR3 spans 15 amino acids. J lost 5 bases, V lost 1 base, and 8 bases had no gene match. Germline V gene lookup returns CDR1 GTSNPN and CDR2 SVGIG (reference sequence). Complete variable domain (other parts from reference TRBV30 and TRBJ2-5): SQTIHQWPATLVQPVGSPLSLECTVEGTSNPNLYWYRQAAGRGLQLLFYSVGIGQISSEVPQNLSASRPQDRQFILSSKKLLLSDSGFYLCAWSGGTGLVETQYFGPGTRLLVL.

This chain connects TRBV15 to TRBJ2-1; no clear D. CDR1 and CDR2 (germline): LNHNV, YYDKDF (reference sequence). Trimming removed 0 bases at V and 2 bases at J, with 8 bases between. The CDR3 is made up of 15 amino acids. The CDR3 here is CATSRDLETYNEQFF. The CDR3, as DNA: TGTGCCACCAGCAGAGATCTTGAGACCTACAATGAGCAGTTCTTC.

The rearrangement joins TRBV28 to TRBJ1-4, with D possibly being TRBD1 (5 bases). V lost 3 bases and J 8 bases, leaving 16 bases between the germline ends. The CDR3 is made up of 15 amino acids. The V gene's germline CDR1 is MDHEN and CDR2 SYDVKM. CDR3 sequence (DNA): TGTGCCAGCAGTTTTCTCTTGGGCGGGGGGGAAAAACTGTTTTTT. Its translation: CASSFLLGGGEKLFF.

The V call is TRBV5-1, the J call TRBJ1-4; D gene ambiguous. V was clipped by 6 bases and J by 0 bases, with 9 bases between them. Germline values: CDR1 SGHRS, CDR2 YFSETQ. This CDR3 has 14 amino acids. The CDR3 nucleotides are TGCGCCAGCACACCCGAGGCAACTAATGAAAAACTGTTTTTT. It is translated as CASTPEATNEKLFF.

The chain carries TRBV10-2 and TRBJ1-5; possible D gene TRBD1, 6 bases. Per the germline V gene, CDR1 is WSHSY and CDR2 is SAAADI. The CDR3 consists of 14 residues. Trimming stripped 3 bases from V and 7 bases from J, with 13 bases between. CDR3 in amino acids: CASSETGTGQPQHF. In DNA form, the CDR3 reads TGCGCCAGCAGTGAAACAGGGACGGGACAGCCCCAGCATTTT.

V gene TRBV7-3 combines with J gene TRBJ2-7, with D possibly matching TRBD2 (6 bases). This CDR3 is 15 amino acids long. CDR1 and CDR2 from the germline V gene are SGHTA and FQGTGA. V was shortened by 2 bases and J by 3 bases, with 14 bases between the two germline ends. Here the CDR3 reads CASSLGGHEGYEQYF. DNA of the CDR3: TGTGCCAGCAGCTTAGGAGGGCACGAGGGCTACGAGCAGTACTTC. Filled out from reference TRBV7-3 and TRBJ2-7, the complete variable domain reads GAGVSQTPSNKVTEKGKYVELRCDPISGHTALYWYRQSLGQGPEFLIYFQGTGAADDSGLPNDRFFAVRPEGSVSTLKIQRTERGDSAVYLCASSLGGHEGYEQYFGPGTRLTVT.

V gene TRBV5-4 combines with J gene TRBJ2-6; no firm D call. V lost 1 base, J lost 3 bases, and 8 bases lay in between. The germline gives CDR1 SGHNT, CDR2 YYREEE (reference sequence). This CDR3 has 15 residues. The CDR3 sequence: CASSLQLDGANVLTF. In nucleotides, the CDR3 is TGTGCCAGCAGCTTGCAACTGGATGGGGCCAACGTCCTGACTTTC.

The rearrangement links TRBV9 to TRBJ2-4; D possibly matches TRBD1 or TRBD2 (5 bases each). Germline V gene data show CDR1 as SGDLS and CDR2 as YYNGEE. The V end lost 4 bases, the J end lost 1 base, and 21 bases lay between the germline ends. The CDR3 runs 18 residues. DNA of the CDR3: TGTGCCAGCAGCACATCCCCGGGACCTCAAGGGGCCAAAAACATTCAGTACTTC. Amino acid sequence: CASSTSPGPQGAKNIQYF.